What follows describes a single T cell receptor (beta chain). The antigen is not known. Method: immunoSEQ multiplex PCR; TCRdb's copy keeps in-frame clones and lacks some. Found here are 650,000 to 800,000 clones, 92% of them singletons; the top ten hold approximately 25%. The data stem from a study of shared clonotypes between healthy human individuals. Trimming stripped 5 bases from V and 8 bases from J, with 22 bases between. This CDR3 has 16 amino acids. Germline CDR1 and CDR2: SGHTA and FQGTGA. CD45RO-negative, CCR7-selected cells formed the naive CD8 fraction, which excluded terminally differentiated effector memory CD45RA+ cells. Regarding the study as a whole: The sharing of 5% to 6.5% of naive CD4 clonotypes was seen across a handful of donors. Compared with memory subsets, naive subsets generally had larger estimated richness.

The rearrangement uses TRBV7-3 and TRBJ2-1, with a tentative D call TRBD2 (6 bases). The TCR comes from a man aged 25 to 40 in good health. Material for sequencing was naive CD8+ T cells sorted from blood. DNA of the CDR3: TGTGCCAGCAGCGCCTATGTGGGCGGGGAGTCCTATGAGCAGTTCTTC. The encoded protein is CASSAYVGGESYEQFF.